This is a list of T cell receptor beta chains from one sample in a study of OX40 agonist ivuxolimab in advanced cancers. Clones were read by immunoSEQ multiplex PCR, and TCRdb kept only the in-frame ones, dropping some. The sample includes more than 60,000 clones, 86% of them seen just once. This specimen was CD4+ or CD8+ T cells sorted from blood, taken in a trial of the OX40 agonist ivuxolimab. The receptors derive from an adult with an advanced solid tumor such as melanoma, head and neck, liver or kidney cancer. The CDR3 runs from the conserved cysteine through the conserved F or W. The order of the fields is CDR3 protein, CDR3 DNA, clone size, V gene, D gene, J gene. D genes are given only for firm matches. Clone size, where shown, is once, few, many, or a class for clones that have expanded.

cdr3_aa: CASSQEAASSYEQYF; cdr3_nt: TGCGCCAGCAGCCAAGAAGCAGCTAGCTCCTACGAGCAGTACTTC; clone_size: -; v_call: TRBV4-1; d_call: -; j_call: TRBJ2-7
cdr3_aa: CASSEWSNEKLFF; cdr3_nt: TGTGCCAGCAGTGAATGGTCGAATGAAAAACTGTTTTTT; clone_size: -; v_call: TRBV2; d_call: -; j_call: TRBJ1-4
cdr3_aa: CASSLVKGRPGELFF; cdr3_nt: TGTGCCAGCAGCTTGGTAAAGGGACGCCCCGGGGAGCTGTTTTTT; clone_size: -; v_call: TRBV5-4; d_call: -; j_call: TRBJ2-2
cdr3_aa: CASSGVGDLYEQYF; cdr3_nt: TGTGCCAGCAGTGGGGTCGGGGACCTCTACGAGCAGTACTTC; clone_size: -; v_call: TRBV2; d_call: -; j_call: TRBJ2-7
cdr3_aa: CASTTSVNTGELFF; cdr3_nt: TGTGCCAGCACTACTAGCGTCAACACCGGGGAGCTGTTTTTT; clone_size: once; v_call: TRBV6-5; d_call: TRBD2; j_call: TRBJ2-2
cdr3_aa: CASSMRQGYSPLHF; cdr3_nt: TGTGCCAGCAGTATGCGTCAGGGTTATTCACCCCTCCACTTT; clone_size: -; v_call: TRBV25-1; d_call: -; j_call: TRBJ1-6
cdr3_aa: CASSLDGSSYNEQFF; cdr3_nt: TGCGCCAGCAGCTTGGACGGGAGCTCCTACAATGAGCAGTTCTTC; clone_size: -; v_call: TRBV5-1; d_call: -; j_call: TRBJ2-1
cdr3_aa: CASSEVLQGLTDTQYF; cdr3_nt: TGTGCCAGCAGTGAAGTGTTACAGGGTCTCACAGATACGCAGTATTTT; clone_size: -; v_call: TRBV6-1; d_call: -; j_call: TRBJ2-3
cdr3_aa: CASSLDRGTGELFF; cdr3_nt: TGTGCCAGCAGCTTGGACAGGGGGACCGGGGAGCTGTTTTTT; clone_size: -; v_call: TRBV5-4; d_call: TRBD1; j_call: TRBJ2-2
cdr3_aa: CASSLNWGRATNEKLFF; cdr3_nt: TGCGCCAGCAGCTTGAATTGGGGACGAGCAACTAATGAAAAACTGTTTTTT; clone_size: -; v_call: TRBV5-1; d_call: -; j_call: TRBJ1-4
cdr3_aa: CASSEGQGRFGQPQHF; cdr3_nt: TGCGCCAGCAGCGAGGGACAGGGTCGGTTCGGGCAGCCCCAGCATTTT; clone_size: -; v_call: TRBV10-2; d_call: TRBD1; j_call: TRBJ1-5
cdr3_aa: CASGERIDTEAFF; cdr3_nt: TGTGCCAGCGGAGAGAGGATAGACACTGAAGCTTTCTTT; clone_size: few; v_call: TRBV9; d_call: -; j_call: TRBJ1-1
cdr3_aa: CASSLERGGEQYF; cdr3_nt: TGCGCCAGCAGCTTGGAGCGGGGGGGCGAGCAGTACTTC; clone_size: -; v_call: TRBV5-1; d_call: TRBD2; j_call: TRBJ2-7
cdr3_aa: CASSSWGQSETQYF; cdr3_nt: TGTGCCAGCAGCTCGTGGGGCCAGTCAGAGACCCAGTACTTC; clone_size: -; v_call: TRBV11-2; d_call: -; j_call: TRBJ2-5
cdr3_aa: CASSSLATWGNYGYTF; cdr3_nt: TGTGCCAGCAGCTCCCTCGCAACTTGGGGTAACTATGGCTACACCTTC; clone_size: -; v_call: TRBV9; d_call: -; j_call: TRBJ1-2
cdr3_aa: CSAGNINEQYF; cdr3_nt: TGCAGTGCTGGCAACATAAACGAGCAGTACTTC; clone_size: -; v_call: TRBV20-1; d_call: -; j_call: TRBJ2-7
cdr3_aa: CASSYGQGANGYTF; cdr3_nt: TGTGCCAGCAGTTACGGACAGGGGGCTAATGGCTACACCTTC; clone_size: -; v_call: TRBV6-5; d_call: TRBD1; j_call: TRBJ1-2